What follows is one T cell receptor beta chain and its context. V lost 10 bases, J lost 0 bases, and 16 bases lay in between. The germline gives CDR1 ENHRY, CDR2 SYGVKD. CDR3 length: 15 residues. The assay was immunoSEQ multiplex PCR, and TCRdb's table has in-frame clones only and misses some. Of roughly 130,000 clones listed, about 91% were seen once; the top ten hold about 1.9%. The source of the sample is a study of T cell responses to AZD1222 COVID-19 vaccine. The receptor comes from an adult in good health. V usage is TRBV10-3 and J usage is TRBJ1-3; no firm D call. Sequenced here: peripheral blood, sampled on day 0 of AZD1222 vaccination. CDR3 residues: CATSGLGVSGNTIYF. The CDR3 DNA reads TGTGCCACCAGCGGGTTGGGTGTCTCTGGAAACACCATATATTTT.